Listed here are 9 T cell receptor beta chains from one sample, sequenced in a study of PD-1 blockade in classical Hodgkin lymphoma. Every single patient, without exception, relapsed after autologous stem cell transplantation, and brentuximab vedotin exposure varied. Using immunoSEQ multiplex PCR, the repertoire was profiled, and TCRdb retains in-frame clones only, with some absent. The table has around 20,000 clones, 86% seen once. The specimen was peripheral blood mononuclear cells (PBMCs), collected before the second cycle of nivolumab. These receptors were obtained from a human donor with classical Hodgkin lymphoma.

Of note for this clone: This CDR3 is also generated by other DNA sequences in the sample. The rearrangement uses TRBV5-1 and TRBJ2-5, with D maybe TRBD2 (6 bases). The CDR3 contains 14 residues. Trimming shortened V by 4 bases and J by 1 base, and 11 bases separated the two germline ends. Germline V CDR1 and CDR2: SGHRS, YFSETQ. CDR3 sequence (DNA): TGCGCCAGCAGCCTGGGGGGAATCCAAGAGACCCAGTACTTC. Translated, it gives CASSLGGIQETQYF.

J is TRBJ2-5 and V is TRBV10-2; TRBD1 might be the D (5 bases). CDR3 length: 15 amino acids. V gave up 5 bases and J gave up 4 bases, with 17 bases separating them. Germline V gene data show CDR1 as WSHSY and CDR2 as SAAADI. The CDR3 protein is CASSSQQTARETQYF. The CDR3, as DNA: TGCGCCAGCAGTTCCCAACAGACAGCTAGAGAGACCCAGTACTTC.

This clone was recorded once. This sequence joins TRBV4-2 and TRBJ2-7, with D maybe TRBD1 (5 bases). Germline V gene sequence: CDR1 LGHNA, CDR2 YNFKEQ. There are 12 residues in the CDR3. V gave up 5 bases and J gave up 5 bases, with 10 bases separating them. The CDR3 loop is CASSLKGNEQYF. The CDR3 region has the DNA TGTGCCAGCAGCTTGAAGGGGAACGAGCAGTACTTC.

The CDR3 here is CASISHRSTGELFF. The CDR3 region has the DNA TGTGCCAGCATCTCCCACAGATCCACCGGGGAGCTGTTTTTT. The genes are TRBV6-1 and TRBJ2-2; no clear D gene. This CDR3 is 14 amino acids long. Trimming removed 7 bases from V and 4 bases from J, with 13 bases in between. Germline loops: CDR1 MNHNS, CDR2 SASEGT.

The genes are TRBV7-2 and TRBJ2-5; unclear D gene. The CDR3 spans 15 residues. Germline CDR1 and CDR2: SGHTA and FQGNSA. V was clipped by 5 bases and J by 5 bases, with 18 bases between them. Here the CDR3 reads CASSPIGFLGETQYF. CDR3 sequence (DNA): TGTGCCAGCAGCCCAATCGGATTCCTGGGGGAGACCCAGTACTTC. The variable domain in full, with the rest retrieved from reference TRBV7-2 and TRBJ2-5, is GAGVSQSPSNKVTEKGKDVELRCDPISGHTALYWYRQSLGQGLEFLIYFQGNSAPDKSGLPSDRFSAERTGGSVSTLTIQRTQQEDSAVYLCASSPIGFLGETQYFGPGTRLLVL.

The rearrangement uses TRBV15 and TRBJ1-1; no clear D. This CDR3 spans 12 amino acids. Germline V lookup: CDR1 LNHNV, CDR2 YYDKDF (reference sequence). The V gene lost 5 bases and the J gene lost 1 base, with 5 bases spanning the gap. The DNA for the CDR3 is TGTGCCACCAGCTTTGGGAACACTGAAGCTTTCTTT. Translating it yields CATSFGNTEAFF. Full variable domain (outside the CDR3, taken from reference TRBV15 and TRBJ1-1): DAMVIQNPRYQVTQFGKPVTLSCSQTLNHNVMYWYQQKSSQAPKLLFHYYDKDFNNEADTPDNFQSRRPNTSFCFLDIRSPGLGDTAMYLCATSFGNTEAFFGQGTRLTVV.

This clone was recorded once. The chain joins TRBV7-9 to TRBJ2-7; TRBD2 matches at 7 bases. V trimming: 2 bases; J trimming: 5 bases; junction bases outside the gene matches: 6. The CDR3 is made up of 14 amino acids. In germline, CDR1 is SEHNR, CDR2 FQNEAQ (reference sequence). CDR3 DNA: TGTGCCAGCAGCTTACCGGGAGGTCGGAACGAGCAGTACTTC. Translated, it gives CASSLPGGRNEQYF.

The V gene is TRBV5-1, the J gene TRBJ2-1; TRBD2 matches 7 bases. The CDR3 covers 13 residues. Trimming at V came to 2 bases and at J to 6 bases, leaving 2 bases not matched to a gene. Germline lookup yields CDR1 SGHRS and CDR2 YFSETQ. CDR3 residues: CASSLGTINEQFF. CDR3 nucleotide sequence: TGCGCCAGCAGCTTAGGGACTATCAATGAGCAGTTCTTC.

The rearrangement joins TRBV5-1 to TRBJ1-1, with 8 positions matching TRBD1. The CDR3 extends over 15 amino acids. J was trimmed by 7 bases and V by 4 bases; bases with no gene match: 12. In germline, CDR1 is SGHRS, CDR2 YFSETQ. CDR3 DNA: TGCGCCAGCAGCCCGATGACAGGGGTGACGATTGAAGCTTTCTTT. Translation gives CASSPMTGVTIEAFF.